This TCR beta chain is drawn from a study of T cells in Graves' hyperthyroidism and ophthalmopathy (dated by TCRdb to the late 2010s). Notes on the research overall: Peripheral blood was sampled at the time of initial diagnosis, prior to any treatment. A discovery cohort of roughly 96 patients, approximately 44 with Graves' ophthalmopathy and 55 to 60 with stable Graves' hyperthyroidism, was used to find distinguishing TCR V-J signatures. Following sampling, methimazole starting at 30 mg daily was given to hyperthyroidism patients, and high-dose intravenous methylprednisolone was given to ophthalmopathy patients. Prospective prediction of ophthalmopathy was tested in an independent validation cohort of approximately 18 hyperthyroidism patients and 17 patients who later progressed to ophthalmopathy. The approximately 90 discovery patients were randomly split 7:3 into training and test sets. The paper reports TCR Vbeta CDR3 sequencing of 135 peripheral blood samples: around 45 ophthalmopathy, over 70 hyperthyroidism and around 17 progressor patients. Thyroid tissue and blood T-cell repertoires from six Graves' hyperthyroidism patients were also compared in the study.

Points the paper makes about the study in general: Sample size was not statistically predetermined, and investigators were not blinded to group allocation. In validation, the model predicted progression to ophthalmopathy a median of about 6.8 months before onset, with approximately 71% sensitivity and 72.22% specificity. Most expanded thyroid clonotypes (frequency above 0.001) were also detected in blood, suggesting blood repertoires may reflect thyroid immune responses. A model built on a 13 V-J signature distinguished ophthalmopathy from stable hyperthyroidism, reaching 85% to 90% sensitivity and about 81% specificity in cross-validation and 80%/75% in testing.

Stable Graves' hyperthyroidism was defined as the absence of progression to ophthalmopathy over 18 months of follow-up. Hyperthyroidism patients were newly diagnosed, with disease duration under 2 months, and aged 18 to 65 years. Exclusion was applied to patients with uncontrolled infections, other autoimmune diseases, pregnancy or lactation. Diagnoses were established on the basis of clinical symptoms, serum thyroxine and TRAb, thyroid ultrasound, and orbital computed tomography. Ficoll-Paque density gradient centrifugation was used to isolate PBMCs from approximately 10 ml of fresh peripheral blood. Total RNA was extracted using Trizol reagent, and RNA quality was assessed on an Agilent 2100 Bioanalyzer. Amplification of TCR beta CDR3 regions was carried out from RNA transcripts. A first-round RT-PCR of the TCR CDR3 used the HTBI primer set with the Qiagen OneStep RT-PCR kit. The libraries were constructed in a second round of multiplex PCR and then size-selected and purified. The libraries were sequenced on an Illumina HiSeq2000 using paired-end 100 bp reads. The study's processing was this. Raw data were processed with SOAPnuke, discarding reads with adapters, uncalled bases, mean Phred below 15, or no exact constant-primer or identifier match. COPE v1.2.5 was used to merge high-quality paired reads, and clonotypes were defined as unique nucleotide sequences. MiTCR v1.1 was used to align the clonotypes against IMGT TRBV, TRBD and TRBJ reference segments. The analysis was restricted to V-J combinations with a frequency above 0.0001, which together covered 99% to 99.2% of the repertoires. The TCS score was defined as F50 (clonal expansion) divided by E x V (chaos), with BLOSUM62-based TCRdist calculated between CDR3 peptides within each V-J. Welch's t-statistics and random forest reduced approximately 520 V-J features to 13, which were used in a naive Bayes classifier (R e1071). The public reads were reanalyzed by TCRdb: fastp trimming at Q25, MiXCR alignment, in-frame beta chains only. Records with the same CDR3 protein are collapsed into one entry carrying the most frequent genes and DNA. What appears here as the V and J calls and clone size reflects TCRdb's work, not the paper's. The sample contains hundreds of thousands of distinct CDR3 sequences, approximately 15% of them found a single time. The ten largest make up roughly 8% of the sample.

The table lists this clonotype with a count of one. Its antigen is unknown. No much larger clonotype is one base removed from it; base qualities were not supplied. One read offers little support. The TCR comes from a woman between 18 and 29 years old with Graves' hyperthyroidism. Source material: blood.

The DNA sequence is TGTGCCAGCAGCCTGAGGGGACCGGGGCTGTGGACAGGGGGCATCCTAGCCAAAAACATTCAGTACTTC. This translates into CASSLRGPGLWTGGILAKNIQYF. Recombination connected TRBV11-2 to TRBJ2-4, and TRBD1 matches 11 of the central bases. The CDR3 starts with the cysteine, ends with the phenylalanine, and has 23 residues. Only CDR3 DNA is held: 69 bases, read in frame from base 1. V lost 5 bases and J lost 0 bases, and the count of bases not matched to a germline gene is 24. CDR1 and CDR2 were assigned from the germline V gene as SGHAT and FQNNGV.